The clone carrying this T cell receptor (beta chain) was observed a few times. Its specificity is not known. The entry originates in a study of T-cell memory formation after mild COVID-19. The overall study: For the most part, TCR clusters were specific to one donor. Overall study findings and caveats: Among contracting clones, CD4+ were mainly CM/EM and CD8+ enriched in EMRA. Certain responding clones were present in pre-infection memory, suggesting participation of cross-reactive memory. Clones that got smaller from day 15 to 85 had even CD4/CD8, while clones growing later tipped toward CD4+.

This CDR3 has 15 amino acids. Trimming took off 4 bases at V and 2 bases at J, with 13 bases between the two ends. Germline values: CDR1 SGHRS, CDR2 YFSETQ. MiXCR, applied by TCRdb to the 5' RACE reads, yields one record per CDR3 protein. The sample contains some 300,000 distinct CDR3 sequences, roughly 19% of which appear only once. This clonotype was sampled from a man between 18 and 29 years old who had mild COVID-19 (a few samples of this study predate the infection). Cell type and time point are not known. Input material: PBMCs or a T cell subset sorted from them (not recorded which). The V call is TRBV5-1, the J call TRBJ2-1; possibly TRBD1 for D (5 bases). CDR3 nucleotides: TGCGCCAGCAGCCCGAACACGGACACCTACAATGAGCAGTTCTTC. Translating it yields CASSPNTDTYNEQFF.